The 10 T cell receptor beta chains listed next were all sequenced from one sample in a study of CD8+CD57+ T cells in acquired aplastic anemia. Both TCR beta VDJ combination and CDR3 sequence profiling were carried out. Genomic DNA was the template for this profiling. TCRdb used MiXCR to reprocess the reads, holding one entry per CDR3 protein. This sample has over 200,000 distinct CDR3 sequences, with roughly 57% found just once. The sample taken for sequencing was sorted CD4+, CD8+, or CD8+CD57+ T cells (not recorded which) from PBMCs. The receptors shown here come from a human donor in good health.

A few counts support this clonotype. The V gene is TRBV29-1, the J gene TRBJ2-7; 8 positions match TRBD1. The germline V gene has CDR1 SQVTM and CDR2 ANQGSEA. The V gene end was trimmed by 6 bases and the J gene end by 2 bases; junction bases not matched to a gene: 6. The CDR3 loop spans 13 amino acids. The CDR3 DNA sequence: TGCAGCGTCGGACAGGGAGATGCCTACGAGCAGTACTTC. Its translation is CSVGQGDAYEQYF.

The chain combines TRBV7-9 with TRBJ2-7; D gene ambiguous. This CDR3 comprises 14 residues. Trimming shortened V by 5 bases and J by 3 bases, and 14 bases separated the two germline ends. Germline V gives CDR1 SEHNR, CDR2 FQNEAQ (reference sequence). CDR3 bases: TGTGCCAGCAGCCATGCTGAGAACCTCTACGAGCAGTACTTC. Protein sequence: CASSHAENLYEQYF.

Worth noting for this clonotype: A read error may account for a junction end that differs from germline. This chain uses TRBV2 with TRBJ2-5; 7 nucleotides agree with TRBD2. CDR1 and CDR2 (germline): SNHLY, FYNNEI. The CDR3 covers 10 residues. DNA of the CDR3: TGTGCCAGCAGTGAAGACCGGACTAGCTTC. It is translated as CASSEDRTSF.

This clonotype has a single count. The CDR3 sequence is CASRVGSGAFF. Written as DNA, the CDR3 is TGTGCCAGCAGAGTTGGGTCCGGAGCTTTCTTT. The chain combines TRBV6-6 with TRBJ1-1; the D is unclear. The CDR3 covers 11 residues. Germline loops: CDR1 MNHNY, CDR2 SVGAGI (reference sequence). The V and J ends lost 6 bases and 10 bases respectively, with 12 bases between them.

V is TRBV7-8 and J is TRBJ2-5, with TRBD1 matching over 7 bases. V was clipped by 5 bases and J by 3 bases; unmatched bases: 12. The CDR3 sequence is 16 residues long. Per germline, CDR1 SGHVS and CDR2 FQNEAQ. The CDR3 reads CASSMGQNVLKETQYF. The CDR3 DNA reads TGTGCCAGCAGCATGGGACAGAACGTCCTAAAAGAGACCCAGTACTTC.

Comments on this clonotype: An end of the junction does not agree with germline; a read error may underlie this. This rearrangement joins TRBV20-1 to TRBJ2-5; a possible D gene is TRBD2 (5 bases). This CDR3 spans 11 amino acids. Germline CDR1 DFQATT, CDR2 SNEGSKA (reference sequence). CDR3 in amino acids: CSARDGSGISF. The CDR3 DNA sequence: TGCAGTGCTAGAGATGGGTCCGGGATTTCATTC.

The gene calls are TRBV2 and TRBJ1-5; D is ambiguous. This CDR3 is built from 14 residues. Between the trimmed V and J ends, which lost 5 bases and 0 bases, there was a span of 8 bases. CDR1 and CDR2 from the germline V gene are SNHLY and FYNNEI. The DNA for the CDR3 is TGTGCCAGCAGTATGACAAGTAGCAATCAGCCCCAGCATTTT. Translation: CASSMTSSNQPQHF.

This clonotype was recorded a few times. An end of the junction differs from the germline gene, which may be a read error. The chain joins TRBV4-1 to TRBJ1-1; D is possibly TRBD1 (5 bases). CDR1 and CDR2 from the germline V gene are MGHRA and YSYEKL. This CDR3 region has 18 residues. This chain's CDR3 is CASSPGEGSTDANTEAFF. CDR3 DNA sequence: TGTGCCAGCAGTCCGGGGGAGGGAAGCACAGATGCGAACACTGAAGCTTTCTTT.

This clonotype was seen a handful of times. The chain couples TRBV2 to TRBJ2-7, with 9 bases that match TRBD1. Germline V gene data show CDR1 as SNHLY and CDR2 as FYNNEI. V lost 3 bases, J lost 5 bases, and 5 bases stayed unmatched. The CDR3 totals 14 residues. CDR3 coding DNA: TGTGCCAGCAGTGACGGGACAGGGCCCAACGAGCAGTACTTC. This encodes CASSDGTGPNEQYF. Full variable domain (remainder filled in from reference TRBV2 and TRBJ2-7): EPEVTQTPSHQVTQMGQEVILRCVPISNHLYFYWYRQILGQKVEFLVSFYNNEISEKSEIFDDQFSVERPDGSNFTLKIRSTKLEDSAMYFCASSDGTGPNEQYFGPGTRLTVT.

The V gene is TRBV9, the J gene TRBJ2-5; TRBD2 might be the D (6 bases). This CDR3 spans 12 amino acids. Trimming took 3 bases from V and 5 from J, leaving 8 bases between them. In germline, CDR1 is SGDLS, CDR2 YYNGEE. DNA of the CDR3: TGTGCCAGCAGCGCGGCGGGGGAGACCCAGTACTTC. It translates to CASSAAGETQYF.